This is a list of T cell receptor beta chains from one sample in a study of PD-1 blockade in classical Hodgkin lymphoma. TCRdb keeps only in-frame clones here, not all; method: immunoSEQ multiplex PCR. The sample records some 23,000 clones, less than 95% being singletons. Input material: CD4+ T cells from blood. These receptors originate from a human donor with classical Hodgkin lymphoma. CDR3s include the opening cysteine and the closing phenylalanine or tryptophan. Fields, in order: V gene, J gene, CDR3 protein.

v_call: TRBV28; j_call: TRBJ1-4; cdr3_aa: CASSEPGRTNEKLFF
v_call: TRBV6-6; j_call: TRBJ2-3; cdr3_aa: CASSYGRGGRDTQYF
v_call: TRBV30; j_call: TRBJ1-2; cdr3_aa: CAWDRVGGYTF
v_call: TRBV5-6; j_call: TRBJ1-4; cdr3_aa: CASSVTPSNEKLFF
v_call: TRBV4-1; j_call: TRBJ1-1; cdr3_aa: CASSQAYRGRSEAFF
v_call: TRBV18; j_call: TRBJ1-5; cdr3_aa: CASSPATGQIYSNQPQHF
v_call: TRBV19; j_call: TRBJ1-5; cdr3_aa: CASRDRVRNQPQHF
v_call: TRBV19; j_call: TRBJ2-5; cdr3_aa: CASSRQGIQETQYF
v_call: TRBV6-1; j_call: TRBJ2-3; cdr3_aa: CASSEQGAYTQYF
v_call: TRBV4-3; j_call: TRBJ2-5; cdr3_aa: CASSRTGRAEETQYF
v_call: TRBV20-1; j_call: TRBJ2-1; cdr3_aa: CSASYNEQFF
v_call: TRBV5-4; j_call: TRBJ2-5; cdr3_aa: CASSLDPTRETQYF
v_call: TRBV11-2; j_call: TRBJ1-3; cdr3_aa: CASSFPTRDPLISTIYF